This TCR beta chain was identified during a study of T cells expressing NK-cell markers. At the level of the study: Sequencing covered eight donors, seven HCMV-seropositive and one seronegative.

With respect to this clonotype: The antigen is not known.

cDNA encoding TCR beta was synthesized via 5'RACE template switching incorporating UMIs. Reanalyzing the 5' RACE reads, TCRdb keeps one entry per CDR3 protein, without DNA. The table lists 350,000 to 400,000 distinct CDR3 sequences. Study outcomes and limitations: A handful of donors showed these clonotypes also leading the CD3+CD56-NKG2C+ fraction.

Sequencing was performed on blood T cells: a sorted CD56 or NKG2C T cell subset, CD4+ or CD8+ T cells, or bulk PBMC T cells (not recorded which). This clonotype was sampled from a woman in her fifties or sixties in good health.

The CDR3 here is CASSQGGPAFF. The J gene is TRBJ1-1, the V gene TRBV14; TCRdb reports TRBD1, a call that lacks DNA to check it against. The CDR3 is 11 residues long. Germline loops: CDR1 SGHDN, CDR2 FVKESK.